At least ten counts were recorded for the clone carrying this TCR beta chain. Antigen: not known. This CDR3 comprises 16 residues. CDR1 is MNHEY and CDR2 is SVGEGT in the germline V gene. Trimming left V 1 base short and J 1 base short, with 12 bases between. The sample is drawn from a study of T cells in Graves' hyperthyroidism and ophthalmopathy. Notes on the study in general: Most thyroid clonotypes expanded above 0.001 appeared in blood too. Ophthalmopathy got predicted by the model a median around 6.6 months before its onset.

Amplified TCR beta CDR3 regions derived from RNA transcripts. Primed by the HTBI set, a first-round RT-PCR was run on the TCR CDR3. MiXCR, run by TCRdb on the multiplex PCR reads, gives a single entry per CDR3 protein. The profile shows about 290,000 distinct CDR3 sequences, 10% to 15% of them singletons. Diagnosis of hyperthyroidism was new in patients aged 18 to 65, and its duration was under 2 months. Diagnosis rested on symptoms, serum thyroxine and TRAb, thyroid ultrasound, and orbital computed tomography. The chain links TRBV6-2 or TRBV6-3 to TRBJ2-3, with a tentative D call TRBD2 (5 bases). The sequence derives from a woman aged 25-40 years with Graves' hyperthyroidism that later progressed to Graves' ophthalmopathy. Specimen: blood. As DNA, the CDR3 is TGTGCCAGCAGTTACTTAGAGCGGAGTCGCACAGATACGCAGTATTTT. This sequence encodes CASSYLERSRTDTQYF.